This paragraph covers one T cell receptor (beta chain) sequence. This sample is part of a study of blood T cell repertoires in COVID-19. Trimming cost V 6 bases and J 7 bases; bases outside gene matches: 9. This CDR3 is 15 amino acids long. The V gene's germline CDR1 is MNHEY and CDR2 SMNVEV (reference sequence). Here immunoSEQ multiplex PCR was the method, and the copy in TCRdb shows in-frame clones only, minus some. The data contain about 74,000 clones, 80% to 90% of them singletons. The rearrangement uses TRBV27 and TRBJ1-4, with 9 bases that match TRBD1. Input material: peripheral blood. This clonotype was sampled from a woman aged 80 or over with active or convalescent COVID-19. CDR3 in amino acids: CASRPWGQGVEKLFF. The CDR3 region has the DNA TGTGCCAGCAGACCCTGGGGACAGGGAGTTGAAAAACTGTTTTTT.